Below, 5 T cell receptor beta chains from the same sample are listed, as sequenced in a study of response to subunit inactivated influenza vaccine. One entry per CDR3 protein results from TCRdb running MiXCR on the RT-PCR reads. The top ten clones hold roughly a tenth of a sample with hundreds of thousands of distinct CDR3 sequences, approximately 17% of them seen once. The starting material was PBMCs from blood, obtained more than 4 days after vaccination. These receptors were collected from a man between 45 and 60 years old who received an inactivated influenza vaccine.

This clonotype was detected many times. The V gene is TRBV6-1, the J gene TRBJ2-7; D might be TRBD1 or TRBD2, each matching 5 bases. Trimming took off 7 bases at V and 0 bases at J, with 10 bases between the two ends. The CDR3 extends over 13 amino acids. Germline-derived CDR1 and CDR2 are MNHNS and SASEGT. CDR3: CASTGRNSYEQYF. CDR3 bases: TGTGCCAGCACGGGGCGGAACTCCTACGAGCAGTACTTC.

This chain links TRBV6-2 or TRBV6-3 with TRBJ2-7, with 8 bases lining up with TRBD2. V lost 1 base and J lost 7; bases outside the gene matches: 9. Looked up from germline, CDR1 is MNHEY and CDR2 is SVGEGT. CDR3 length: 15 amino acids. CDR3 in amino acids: CASSYLASGRREQYF. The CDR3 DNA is TGTGCCAGCAGTTACTTGGCTAGCGGGCGACGGGAGCAGTACTTC.

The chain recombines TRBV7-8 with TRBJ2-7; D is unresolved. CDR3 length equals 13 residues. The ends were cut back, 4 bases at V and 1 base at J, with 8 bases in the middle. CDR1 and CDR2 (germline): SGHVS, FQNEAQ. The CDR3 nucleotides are TGTGCCAGCAGCTCGGCGCGTTCCTACGAGCAGTACTTC. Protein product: CASSSARSYEQYF. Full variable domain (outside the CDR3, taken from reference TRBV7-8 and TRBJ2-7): GAGVSQSPRYKVAKRGQDVALRCDPISGHVSLFWYQQALGQGPEFLTYFQNEAQLDKSGLPSDRFFAERPEGSVSTLKIQRTQQEDSAVYLCASSSARSYEQYFGPGTRLTVT.

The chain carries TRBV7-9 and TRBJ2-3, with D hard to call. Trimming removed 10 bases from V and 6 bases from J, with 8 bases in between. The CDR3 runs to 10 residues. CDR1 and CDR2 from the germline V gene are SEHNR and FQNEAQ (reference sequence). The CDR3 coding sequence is TGTGCCACTCTGGGGGATACGCAGTATTTT. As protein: CATLGDTQYF.

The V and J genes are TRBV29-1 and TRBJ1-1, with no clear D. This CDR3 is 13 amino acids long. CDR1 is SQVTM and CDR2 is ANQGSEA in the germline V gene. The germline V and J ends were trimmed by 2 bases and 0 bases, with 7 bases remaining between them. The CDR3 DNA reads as TGCAGCGTTGAACAGGCCTTGAACACTGAAGCTTTCTTT. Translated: CSVEQALNTEAFF.